This TCR beta chain was identified during a study of yellow fever vaccine responses in identical twins. Study observations and caveats: The T cell response to vaccination in identical twins was reportedly partly convergent and partly personalized.

About this clonotype: Its target is not known.

V gave up 3 bases and J gave up 6 bases; unmatched junction bases: 4. CDR3 length: 14 residues. In TCRdb, the RT-PCR reads were re-called with MiXCR into one record per CDR3 protein. Among some 20,000 distinct CDR3 sequences listed, 60% to 80% were seen once. Sequenced here: T cells from blood (PBMCs), unsorted or a sorted subset (not recorded which), sampled before or after yellow fever vaccination (not recorded which). The source of this sequence is a woman younger than 30 who received the yellow fever vaccine. The chain joins TRBV7-1 to TRBJ2-7, with TRBD2 identical over 11 bases. TRBV7-1 is an open reading frame, and its role is uncertain. In DNA, the CDR3 is TGTGCCAGCAGCTCTACTAGCGGGAGTCGCGAGCAGTACTTC. Protein sequence: CASSSTSGSREQYF.